This T cell receptor (beta chain) was obtained from a study of blood T cell repertoires in COVID-19 (TCRdb year 2020). Regarding the complete study: Samples from collaborators originated in the United States, Italy and Spain and spanned both the acute and convalescent phases of COVID-19. The material from the prospective study consisted of cDNA or gDNA derived from T cells, B-cell-depleted T cells, or PBMCs. The dataset comprised deeply sampled blood TCRbeta repertoires from subjects exposed to, actively infected with, or recovered from COVID-19. The repertoires were made available in a free public database intended to serve as a resource for research on the immune response to SARS-CoV-2. The samples were drawn from two sources: the first 160 participants of the ongoing ImmuneRACE study, and 1,254 subjects contributed by 6 global collaborators. The sample metadata nearly always contained a de-identified subject ID, COVID-19 status, age in years and sex. HLA class I and class II types, where available, came from metadata supplied by the sample provider rather than from assay-based typing.

Participants in the prospective study were aged about 18 to 90 years, lived in 20 to 30 United States geographic areas, and enrolled through a virtual design. In the prospective study, participants were assigned to cohorts based on the clinical history participants reported in a screening survey and a study questionnaire. Recovered participants in ImmuneRACE Cohort 3 were defined by two consecutive negative NP/OP PCR tests, clearance by a healthcare professional, or resolution of symptoms. In the prospective study, mobile phlebotomists collected whole blood, serum and a nasopharyngeal or oropharyngeal swab from each participant. Additional blood draws and questionnaires over an approximately 2-month period could optionally be provided by prospective study participants. Blood samples from the prospective study were shipped frozen or at room temperature prior to DNA extraction. Points on this clone: The antigen this receptor binds is unknown. No base qualities exist here, and no much larger clone lies one base off it.

The full study reports these points: The quantity of clinical and demographic metadata differed by source and by participant and was supplied without curation.

The CDR3 spans 13 residues, from the cysteine through the phenylalanine. Just CDR3 DNA is preserved here, 39 bases in frame from base 1. Trimming at the junction amounts to 1 base on V and 4 bases on J, and the germline ends lie 10 bases apart. The germline V gene (reference sequence) sets CDR1 to GTSNPN and CDR2 to SVGIG. TCRbeta CDR3 regions were amplified from genomic DNA by means of the immunoSEQ Assay, a bias-controlled multiplex PCR. In the paper's pipeline: Within the assay, amplification of reference gene primers was used to estimate how many nucleated cells each sample contained. To quantify the absolute abundance of each unique TCRbeta CDR3 rearrangement, sequence reads were collapsed and filtered. For each sample, productive Simpson clonality was calculated as the square root of Simpson's diversity index over productive rearrangements. TCRdb obtained this table from immuneACCESS and retained in-frame rearrangements with V and J assigned. These tables miss some clones; where compared with another copy, unresolved V genes account for less than half of the shortfall, and the remainder is unexplained. D and trimming were read from the DNA, whereas the V and J calls and clone size are those reported in that table. Within this sample are approximately 150,000 clones, with around 86% of them counted one time only. Together, the top ten hold around 11% of the sample.

Recombination joined TRBV30 with TRBJ2-5; no confident D gene assignment can be made. The clonotype comes from a man aged 55 to 70 who had recovered from COVID-19. The specimen sequenced was PBMCs or T cells enriched from blood (not recorded which). The CDR3 amino acid sequence is: CAWSDKLLETQYF. The nucleotide sequence reads as follows: TGTGCCTGGAGTGATAAGCTCTTAGAGACCCAGTACTTC.